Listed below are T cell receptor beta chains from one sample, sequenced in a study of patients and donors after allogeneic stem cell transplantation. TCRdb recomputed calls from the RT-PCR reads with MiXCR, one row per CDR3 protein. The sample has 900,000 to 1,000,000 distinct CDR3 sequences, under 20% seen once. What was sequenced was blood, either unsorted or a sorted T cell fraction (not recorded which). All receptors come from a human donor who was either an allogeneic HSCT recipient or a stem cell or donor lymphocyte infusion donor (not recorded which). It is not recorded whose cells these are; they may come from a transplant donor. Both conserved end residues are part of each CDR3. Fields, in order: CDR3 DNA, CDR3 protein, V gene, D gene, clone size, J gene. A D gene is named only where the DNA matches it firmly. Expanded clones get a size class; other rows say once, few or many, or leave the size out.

cdr3_nt: TGTGCCACCAGTGACCGGACACGGACAGATACGCAGTATTTT; cdr3_aa: CATSDRTRTDTQYF; v_call: TRBV24-1; d_call: -; clone_size: -; j_call: TRBJ2-3
cdr3_nt: TGTGCCAGCAGCTTGATAGGACAGCCCTTGAACACTGAAGCTTTCTTT; cdr3_aa: CASSLIGQPLNTEAFF; v_call: TRBV7-3; d_call: -; clone_size: many; j_call: TRBJ1-1
cdr3_nt: TGTGCCAGCAGCTTAGAGGACGGGAGGCCCAAAAACATTCAGTACTTC; cdr3_aa: CASSLEDGRPKNIQYF; v_call: TRBV7-2; d_call: TRBD2; clone_size: many; j_call: TRBJ2-4
cdr3_nt: TGCGCCAGCAGCCAAAGTTTACCGGGAGGGCATGAGCAGTTCTTC; cdr3_aa: CASSQSLPGGHEQFF; v_call: TRBV4-1; d_call: TRBD2; clone_size: few; j_call: TRBJ2-1
cdr3_nt: TGCAGTGCTAGACACCCGGGACAGTCCAACACCGGGGAGCTGTTTTTT; cdr3_aa: CSARHPGQSNTGELFF; v_call: TRBV20-1; d_call: TRBD1; clone_size: -; j_call: TRBJ2-2
cdr3_nt: TGTGCCAGCAGTGAAGCGCGGGCAGGGAGGGGAGGACAAGAGACCCAGTACTTC; cdr3_aa: CASSEARAGRGGQETQYF; v_call: TRBV6-1; d_call: TRBD2; clone_size: -; j_call: TRBJ2-5
cdr3_nt: TGTGCCAGCAGCGTAGAAGGTTCGTTAGCAGGCACAGATACGCAGTATTTT; cdr3_aa: CASSVEGSLAGTDTQYF; v_call: TRBV9; d_call: -; clone_size: -; j_call: TRBJ2-3
cdr3_nt: TGTGCCAGCAGCTTAGAGGGGGGACCTACGGATGAGCAGTTCTTC; cdr3_aa: CASSLEGGPTDEQFF; v_call: TRBV7-9; d_call: -; clone_size: few; j_call: TRBJ2-1
cdr3_nt: TGTGCCACCAGTGACCCCCGAAATTTCTCGCTCGATACGCAGTATTTT; cdr3_aa: CATSDPRNFSLDTQYF; v_call: TRBV24-1; d_call: -; clone_size: -; j_call: TRBJ2-3
cdr3_nt: TGTGCCAGCAGCTTAGAGAGCGGCTCCGGCACTGAAGCTTTCTTT; cdr3_aa: CASSLESGSGTEAFF; v_call: TRBV7-2; d_call: -; clone_size: few; j_call: TRBJ1-1
cdr3_nt: TGTGCCAGCATGAGGGGTTACCGGGACAGGGGTGGTAATGAGCAGTTCTTC; cdr3_aa: CASMRGYRDRGGNEQFF; v_call: TRBV6-1; d_call: TRBD1; clone_size: few; j_call: TRBJ2-1
cdr3_nt: TGTGCCAGCAGCTCTGAAGCGGGAGTGCCCTACGAGCAGTACTTC; cdr3_aa: CASSSEAGVPYEQYF; v_call: TRBV7-9; d_call: TRBD2; clone_size: few; j_call: TRBJ2-7
cdr3_nt: TGTGCCAGCAGCTTGGATCTGAAAGGCCCCGGGGAGCTGTTTTTT; cdr3_aa: CASSLDLKGPGELFF; v_call: TRBV5-6; d_call: -; clone_size: -; j_call: TRBJ2-2
cdr3_nt: TGTGCCAGCAGCAACCCAAACTGGGGGCGGGTAAAAGAGACCCAGTACTTC; cdr3_aa: CASSNPNWGRVKETQYF; v_call: TRBV7-8; d_call: -; clone_size: few; j_call: TRBJ2-5
cdr3_nt: TGTGCCAGCAGTTTCAGGAGGGCCGAGACCCAGTACTTC; cdr3_aa: CASSFRRAETQYF; v_call: TRBV27; d_call: -; clone_size: -; j_call: TRBJ2-5
cdr3_nt: TGCAGTGCTAGGTTCCTTACTGAGCAGTTCTTC; cdr3_aa: CSARFLTEQFF; v_call: TRBV20-1; d_call: -; clone_size: -; j_call: TRBJ2-1
cdr3_nt: TGTGCCAGCAGCTTCCCCGTAGACAACGGAGGGTACACTGAAGCTTTCTTT; cdr3_aa: CASSFPVDNGGYTEAFF; v_call: TRBV7-2; d_call: -; clone_size: -; j_call: TRBJ1-1
cdr3_nt: TGTGCCAGCAGCCAGGGTAGGGTCACCGGGGAGCTGTTTTTT; cdr3_aa: CASSQGRVTGELFF; v_call: TRBV3-1; d_call: -; clone_size: -; j_call: TRBJ2-2
cdr3_nt: TGTGCCACCAGCGGAGACTCCCTTGAGCAGTACTTC; cdr3_aa: CATSGDSLEQYF; v_call: TRBV15; d_call: -; clone_size: -; j_call: TRBJ2-7
cdr3_nt: TGCGCCAGCAGCCAAGACAGAGGCCAACCGCCCACCCTCGGGCACTTC; cdr3_aa: CASSQDRGQPPTLGHF; v_call: TRBV4-3; d_call: -; clone_size: -; j_call: TRBJ1-2
cdr3_nt: TGTGCCAGCACGATCCAGGGGCCCAGCTCCTACGAGCAGTACTTC; cdr3_aa: CASTIQGPSSYEQYF; v_call: TRBV12-3/TRBV12-4; d_call: -; clone_size: -; j_call: TRBJ2-7
cdr3_nt: TGTGCCATCTCGGGCCCCCCTAGGTTATCTGCAACAGATACGCAGTATTTT; cdr3_aa: CAISGPPRLSATDTQYF; v_call: TRBV10-3; d_call: -; clone_size: -; j_call: TRBJ2-3
cdr3_nt: TGTGCCAGCAGCTTGTACAGGGAAGAGGGCACAGATACGCAGTATTTT; cdr3_aa: CASSLYREEGTDTQYF; v_call: TRBV7-3; d_call: -; clone_size: few; j_call: TRBJ2-3
cdr3_nt: TGTGCCAGCAGTACCGTAGGGGACAGGGCTTCCTATGGCTACACCTTC; cdr3_aa: CASSTVGDRASYGYTF; v_call: TRBV6-1; d_call: TRBD1; clone_size: few; j_call: TRBJ1-2
cdr3_nt: TGTGCCAGCCTGGAACCGGGACAGGGAGATTTTGAAGCTTTCTTT; cdr3_aa: CASLEPGQGDFEAFF; v_call: TRBV2; d_call: TRBD1; clone_size: -; j_call: TRBJ1-1
cdr3_nt: TGCAGCGTTGTAGGCAGGAGAAGGGACTCTTCCACCGGGGAGCTGTTTTTT; cdr3_aa: CSVVGRRRDSSTGELFF; v_call: TRBV29-1; d_call: -; clone_size: many; j_call: TRBJ2-2
cdr3_nt: TGTGCCAGCAGTTACTCGACGGGTGGCGGCTACACCGGGGAGCTGTTTTTT; cdr3_aa: CASSYSTGGGYTGELFF; v_call: TRBV6-2/TRBV6-3; d_call: -; clone_size: few; j_call: TRBJ2-2
cdr3_nt: TGCGCCAGCAGCTTGGGGCGGACCCCAAATGGCTACACCTTC; cdr3_aa: CASSLGRTPNGYTF; v_call: TRBV5-1; d_call: -; clone_size: -; j_call: TRBJ1-2
cdr3_nt: TGTGCCAGCAGCCCGTTGACAGGTCCCTTCTCCTACGAGCAGTACTTC; cdr3_aa: CASSPLTGPFSYEQYF; v_call: TRBV7-6; d_call: -; clone_size: few; j_call: TRBJ2-7
cdr3_nt: TGTGCCAGCAGTTTAAGGGCAGGCAGCATCTCTGGGGCCAACGTCCTGACTTTC; cdr3_aa: CASSLRAGSISGANVLTF; v_call: TRBV27; d_call: -; clone_size: once; j_call: TRBJ2-6
cdr3_nt: TGCAGTGCCCACGGTCTGGCCTACGAGCAGTACTTC; cdr3_aa: CSAHGLAYEQYF; v_call: TRBV20-1; d_call: -; clone_size: -; j_call: TRBJ2-7
cdr3_nt: TGTGCCAGCAGCTTACCCGGGCCTGGCTACGAGCAGTACTTC; cdr3_aa: CASSLPGPGYEQYF; v_call: TRBV7-9; d_call: -; clone_size: -; j_call: TRBJ2-7
cdr3_nt: TGCGCCAGCAGCCTGCGGGGGCCTATCCAAGAGACCCAGTACTTC; cdr3_aa: CASSLRGPIQETQYF; v_call: TRBV5-1; d_call: -; clone_size: -; j_call: TRBJ2-5
cdr3_nt: TGCAGCGTCGCGGGGGGGGTAGAGACCCAGTACTTC; cdr3_aa: CSVAGGVETQYF; v_call: TRBV29-1; d_call: TRBD2; clone_size: few; j_call: TRBJ2-5
cdr3_nt: TGTGCCAGCAGTGAAGTATCTAGCACAGATACGCAGTATTTT; cdr3_aa: CASSEVSSTDTQYF; v_call: TRBV6-1; d_call: -; clone_size: -; j_call: TRBJ2-3
cdr3_nt: TGTGCCAGCAGCTCCAGTTTCATGAACACTGAAGCTTTCTTT; cdr3_aa: CASSSSFMNTEAFF; v_call: TRBV6-4; d_call: -; clone_size: -; j_call: TRBJ1-1
cdr3_nt: TGCGCCAGCAGCTGGGGACTAGCGGGAGAAACCTACAATGAGCAGTTCTTC; cdr3_aa: CASSWGLAGETYNEQFF; v_call: TRBV5-1; d_call: TRBD2; clone_size: -; j_call: TRBJ2-1
cdr3_nt: TGTGCCAGCAGCGTACAGGGAGGCAATGAGCAGTTCTTC; cdr3_aa: CASSVQGGNEQFF; v_call: TRBV5-4; d_call: -; clone_size: many; j_call: TRBJ2-1
cdr3_nt: TGTGCCAGCAGCGTAAGGAGGGGACTCAACTCTGGGGCCAACGTCCTGACTTTC; cdr3_aa: CASSVRRGLNSGANVLTF; v_call: TRBV9; d_call: -; clone_size: -; j_call: TRBJ2-6
cdr3_nt: TGTGCCAGCACCCAACAGGTTGGGGCCAAGGGTCAGCCCCAGCATTTT; cdr3_aa: CASTQQVGAKGQPQHF; v_call: TRBV12-3/TRBV12-4; d_call: -; clone_size: -; j_call: TRBJ1-5
cdr3_nt: TGTGCCAGCAGCTTACGGACTAGCGGGAGTGTATTTGTCTACAATGAGCAGTTCTTC; cdr3_aa: CASSLRTSGSVFVYNEQFF; v_call: TRBV21-1; d_call: -; clone_size: -; j_call: TRBJ2-1
cdr3_nt: TGTGCCAGCAGCCAGATGCCCGACAGACACAACGTCCTGACTTTC; cdr3_aa: CASSQMPDRHNVLTF; v_call: TRBV3-1; d_call: -; clone_size: -; j_call: TRBJ2-6
cdr3_nt: TGTGCCAGCAGCGTAGGCGGGGCTACCTTGGGGGAGACCCAGTACTTC; cdr3_aa: CASSVGGATLGETQYF; v_call: TRBV9; d_call: -; clone_size: -; j_call: TRBJ2-5
cdr3_nt: TGTGCCACCAAGGGGGATCAGGGATCCTACGAGCAGTACTTC; cdr3_aa: CATKGDQGSYEQYF; v_call: TRBV15; d_call: -; clone_size: -; j_call: TRBJ2-7
cdr3_nt: TGCAGTGCTCCGCCGGCGGGAGGGTTAAATGAGCAGTTCTTC; cdr3_aa: CSAPPAGGLNEQFF; v_call: TRBV20-1; d_call: TRBD2; clone_size: -; j_call: TRBJ2-1
cdr3_nt: TGCGCCAGCAGGGCCAGCGGGGGGAATGTGGAGACCCAGTACTTC; cdr3_aa: CASRASGGNVETQYF; v_call: TRBV5-1; d_call: TRBD2; clone_size: few; j_call: TRBJ2-5
cdr3_nt: TGCGCCAGCAGCTCTGACCCGGGACAGGGGGTAACCGGGGAGCTGTTTTTT; cdr3_aa: CASSSDPGQGVTGELFF; v_call: TRBV5-1; d_call: TRBD1; clone_size: -; j_call: TRBJ2-2